This T cell receptor beta chain was recorded in a study of cytomegalovirus exposure and HLA in healthy donors. Study-wide points: Follow-up analysis later connected one missense variant in DCLRE1C with trimming of TCR beta V- and J-genes. With further analysis later on, most CMV-associated TCR beta chains appeared HLA-restricted.

Primers for the PCR totalled 60 Vbeta and 13 Jbeta. Clones were read by immunoSEQ multiplex PCR, and TCRdb kept only the in-frame ones, dropping some. This table has a few hundred thousand clones, approximately 91% appearing once. Note on this clone: The antigen remains unidentified.

The CDR3 length is 15 residues. In germline, CDR1 is MNHEY, CDR2 SMNVEV (reference sequence). Trimming pared 6 bases from V and 6 bases from J, leaving 18 bases between. Nominally healthy donors were sampled, though unrecorded immune exposures were likely. The sequenced sample was PBMCs. The rearrangement links TRBV27 to TRBJ2-1; D is perhaps TRBD1 (7 bases). This receptor was taken from a girl aged 2 to 9 in good health and CMV-seronegative. The CDR3 nucleotides read TGTGCCAGCAGCCTCGACAGGGACTGGGCCAATGAGCAGTTCTTC. This gives the protein CASSLDRDWANEQFF.